The source of this T cell receptor (beta chain) is a study of OX40 agonist ivuxolimab in advanced cancers. Sequencing was performed with immunoSEQ multiplex PCR; in TCRdb, only in-frame clones are kept and a portion is missing. The table records about 45,000 clones, more than 70% of them present only once. The length of the CDR3 is 14 residues. Between the trimmed V and J ends, which lost 3 bases and 3 bases, there was a span of 12 bases. Germline V gene sequence: CDR1 SNHLY, CDR2 FYNNEI. This clonotype was obtained from an adult with an advanced solid tumor such as melanoma, head and neck, liver or kidney cancer. Sequenced here: CD4+ or CD8+ T cells sorted from blood, sampled in a trial of the OX40 agonist ivuxolimab. The chain links TRBV2 to TRBJ2-7, with D possibly TRBD1 on 6 matching bases. The DNA of the CDR3 is TGTGCCAGCAGTGATGGGGACACTCTCTACGAGCAGTACTTC. Its protein product is CASSDGDTLYEQYF. Full variable domain (outside the CDR3, taken from reference TRBV2 and TRBJ2-7): EPEVTQTPSHQVTQMGQEVILRCVPISNHLYFYWYRQILGQKVEFLVSFYNNEISEKSEIFDDQFSVERPDGSNFTLKIRSTKLEDSAMYFCASSDGDTLYEQYFGPGTRLTVT.